Detailed here is one T cell receptor beta chain. This clonotype has a handful of counts. It lacks a known antigen. No qualities accompany the bases; no much larger clone lies one base away. The data were taken from a study of T cells after yellow fever vaccination (dated by TCRdb to 2018 to 2020). Concerning the study at large: Libraries from fractions with low cell numbers were prepared with the SMART-Seq v4 Ultra Low Input RNA kit. Bulk TCR alpha and beta repertoires were sequenced longitudinally to track T-cell clones before and after primary and booster YFV17D yellow fever vaccination. Blood was drawn at multiple timepoints before and after primary and secondary immunization, with bulk PBMC replicates and cell subsets isolated. Two healthy male donors made up the cohort, one aged 18 to 29 years and the other aged 30 to 40 years.

Synthesis of TCR cDNA relied on 5'RACE template switching, a step that introduced a universal primer site along with unique molecular identifiers. Priming of cDNA synthesis was performed from both the TCR alpha and TCR beta constant segments. Libraries were amplified in two PCR steps, with sample barcodes and sequencing adapters added in the second step. Sequencing of libraries was performed on Illumina HiSeq 2500 (2x100 bp) or NovaSeq (2x150 bp). In the paper's pipeline: MIGEC was used to demultiplex reads and collapse the reads into UMI consensus sequences, and MiXCR was used for V(D)J alignment. Vaccine-responding clonotypes were identified with edgeR using replicate PBMC samples, with FDR below 0.01 and a log2 fold change above 5 up to day 15 being required. Bulk clonotypes were assigned CD4 or CD8 identity according to which sequenced CD4 or CD8 repertoire held them at higher abundance. The public reads were reanalyzed by TCRdb: fastp trimming at Q25, MiXCR alignment, in-frame beta chains only. One record per CDR3 amino acid sequence lists the most common genes and DNA. TCRdb's processing, not the authors' own work, is the source of the V and J calls. The sample contains fewer than 450,000 distinct CDR3 sequences, approximately 10% of them found a single time. Of the sample, roughly 18% falls within the top ten clones.

V is cut by 3 bases and J by 4 bases, and the space between the germline ends is 15 bases. As encoded in the germline V gene (reference sequence), CDR1 is LNHDA while CDR2 is SQIVND. The CDR3 holds 15 amino acids from the cysteine to the phenylalanine. The kept DNA is CDR3 alone, 45 bases in frame from the first base. The treatment or condition tag for this specimen amounts to: live attenuated yellow fever vaccine strain. At every blood-draw timepoint, two biological replicates of bulk PBMCs were collected. A standard Ficoll-Paque protocol was used to isolate PBMCs from peripheral blood. TriZol was used to extract RNA from bulk PBMCs, from CD4 and CD8 fractions, and from dextramer-positive and dextramer-negative fractions. Paper-wide results and their limitations: Compared with the primary T-cell response, the secondary T-cell response was weaker but faster, peaking on day 5 rather than day 15. Because the study included only two donors, the extent to which the findings can be generalized is limited. Most clones expanded after primary vaccination (around 96% of CD4 and around nine tenths of CD8) were re-detected after the booster, suggesting that broad memory maintenance occurred. A small fraction of clonotypes showed up in both the CD4 and CD8 compartments, probably as a result of convergent recombination. FACS-sorted repertoires could contain abundant contaminating clonotypes from the bulk population, so computational filtering was required.

This receptor was obtained from a man aged 18 to 29 who received the YFV17D yellow fever vaccine. The chain links TRBV19 with TRBJ1-2; the D gene cannot be resolved reliably. The source material was PBMCs, sampled on the day of the first yellow fever vaccination. Here the CDR3 is given as CASSIDSRQTYGYTF. The base sequence is TGTGCCAGTAGTATCGATTCTAGGCAGACCTATGGCTACACCTTC.